The 17 T cell receptor beta chains given below trace back to one sample, sequenced in a study of cytomegalovirus exposure and HLA in healthy donors. 60 Vbeta and 13 Jbeta primers were used in PCR. Sequencing was performed with immunoSEQ multiplex PCR; in TCRdb, only in-frame clones are kept and a portion is missing. Found here are around 85,000 clones, nearly 80% of them singletons; the top ten hold around a quarter. What was sequenced was PBMCs. All receptors come from a woman between 50 and 59 years old in good health and CMV-seropositive.

The chain links TRBV6-1 to TRBJ1-5, with D unresolved. The V end lost 10 bases, the J end lost 2 bases, and 12 bases lay between the germline ends. The CDR3 spans 13 residues. Germline assignment: CDR1 MNHNS and CDR2 SASEGT. Here the CDR3 reads CAIQESGNQPQHF. In DNA, the CDR3 is TGTGCCATTCAGGAATCGGGCAATCAGCCCCAGCATTTT.

The J gene is TRBJ2-3, the V gene TRBV2; 9 bases line up with TRBD2. The trim removed 8 bases at V and 6 bases at J, leaving 3 bases unmatched. There are 12 residues in the CDR3. Germline V lookup: CDR1 SNHLY, CDR2 FYNNEI. CDR3 loop: CASVAGVDTQYF. In DNA form, the CDR3 reads TGTGCCAGCGTAGCGGGGGTGGATACGCAGTATTTT. The whole variable domain, remainder taken from reference TRBV2 and TRBJ2-3, is EPEVTQTPSHQVTQMGQEVILRCVPISNHLYFYWYRQILGQKVEFLVSFYNNEISEKSEIFDDQFSVERPDGSNFTLKIRSTKLEDSAMYFCASVAGVDTQYFGPGTRLTVL.

Notes on this clone: Other DNA sequences of this sample code for an identical CDR3. The genes are TRBV6-4 and TRBJ2-3; tentatively, D is TRBD1 (5 bases). This CDR3 contains 15 residues. The V gene's germline CDR1 is MRHNA and CDR2 SNTAGT. V lost 3 bases to trimming and J lost 3 bases, with 13 bases between them. The CDR3 DNA reads as TGTGCCAGCAGTGATGGGGCTTACGGGACAGATACGCAGTATTTT. Translated, it gives CASSDGAYGTDTQYF.

The chain has TRBV13 and TRBJ1-4; 7 positions match TRBD1. V shed 5 bases, J shed 6 bases, and the junction held 12 bases outside the gene matches. Per the germline V gene, CDR1 is PRHDT and CDR2 is FYEKMQ (reference sequence). This CDR3 has 16 amino acids. Here the CDR3 DNA reads TGTGCCAGCAGCCCATCCGGACAGGACAAAGATGAAAAACTGTTTTTT. Amino acid sequence: CASSPSGQDKDEKLFF.

This chain connects TRBV11-3 to TRBJ2-3, with 11 bases that match TRBD2. The germline V gene encodes CDR1 SGHNT and CDR2 YENEEA. Trimming removed 2 bases from V and 5 bases from J; junction bases left unmatched: 9. This CDR3 is built from 17 residues. The CDR3 loop reads CASSLPRRLAGGDTQYF. The CDR3 DNA sequence: TGTGCCAGCAGCTTACCCCGACGGCTAGCGGGGGGAGATACGCAGTATTTT.

This clone occurred once. The chain has TRBV19 and TRBJ2-1, with TRBD2 matching 7 bases. The CDR3 has 14 amino acids. V shed 1 base and J 12 bases; nucleotides not matched to a gene: 9. Germline V gene data show CDR1 as LNHDA and CDR2 as SQIVND (reference sequence). The DNA of the CDR3 is TGTGCCAGTAGTATAGGAGGGATAGCGGGTGGGCAGTTCTTC. This sequence encodes CASSIGGIAGGQFF.

Concerning this clone: The sample holds other DNA sequences that translate to the same CDR3. This chain joins TRBV11-3 and TRBJ2-2; D not resolved. The CDR3 runs to 13 residues. Per the germline V gene, CDR1 is SGHNT and CDR2 is YENEEA. Trimming took 0 bases from V and 6 from J, leaving 5 bases between them. CDR3 sequence: CASSLDFSGELFF. CDR3 sequence (DNA): TGTGCCAGCAGCTTAGACTTCTCCGGGGAGCTGTTTTTT.

This clone has a handful of counts. The chain is built from TRBV5-4 and TRBJ1-6; 9 positions match TRBD1. Germline values: CDR1 SGHNT, CDR2 YYREEE (reference sequence). The CDR3 loop spans 17 amino acids. The V gene end was trimmed by 3 bases and the J gene end by 10 bases; junction bases not matched to a gene: 14. The CDR3 nucleotides are TGTGCCAGCAGCTCCCGGGACAGGGACGCGTCTTTCTCACCCCTCCACTTT. As protein: CASSSRDRDASFSPLHF.

This rearrangement joins TRBV29-1 to TRBJ2-1; tentatively, D is TRBD2 (6 bases). From germline, CDR1 is SQVTM and CDR2 ANQGSEA. CDR3 length: 14 amino acids. The V end was cut by 6 bases, the J end by 5 bases, with 17 bases between. This CDR3 reads CSVGDSYRNNEQFF. CDR3 coding DNA: TGCAGCGTGGGGGACTCTTACAGAAACAATGAGCAGTTCTTC.

The J gene is TRBJ1-2, the V gene TRBV2; a weak D match, TRBD1 (6 bases). Germline-derived CDR1 and CDR2 are SNHLY and FYNNEI. The CDR3 runs 15 residues. Trimming took off 10 bases at V and 2 bases at J, with 20 bases between the two ends. CDR3 amino acids: CATHPGQRLNYGYTF. As DNA, the CDR3 is TGTGCCACGCACCCCGGACAGAGACTGAACTATGGCTACACCTTC.

This sequence joins TRBV5-1 and TRBJ2-5; D is unresolved. Trimming cost V 7 bases and J 1 base, with 14 bases left between them. The CDR3 consists of 14 residues. Looked up from germline, CDR1 is SGHRS and CDR2 is YFSETQ. This CDR3 reads CASSLLPSQETQYF. DNA of the CDR3: TGCGCCAGCTCTCTTCTCCCCTCCCAAGAGACCCAGTACTTC.

This chain joins TRBV11-3 and TRBJ2-1, with TRBD2 matching 15 bases. The CDR3 loop spans 17 amino acids. The junction had 0 bases not matched to a gene; V was cut back by 1 base and J by 2 bases. Germline loops: CDR1 SGHNT, CDR2 YENEEA. CDR3 nucleotide sequence: TGTGCCAGCAGCTTAGGGACTAGCGGGAGGGCCTACAATGAGCAGTTCTTC. Amino acids: CASSLGTSGRAYNEQFF.

This clone has more than one count but fewer than ten. V and J are TRBV9 and TRBJ2-3; no definite D call. CDR1 and CDR2 from the germline V gene are SGDLS and YYNGEE. The CDR3 covers 14 residues. V lost 0 bases, J lost 6 bases, and 11 bases lay in between. The CDR3 protein is CASSVVSRSDTQYF. DNA of the CDR3: TGTGCCAGCAGCGTAGTCTCGAGGTCGGATACGCAGTATTTT.

The table lists this clone with a count of one. The V and J genes are TRBV6-1 and TRBJ1-2, with D unresolved. The CDR3 covers 13 residues. Germline V gene sequence: CDR1 MNHNS, CDR2 SASEGT. Trimming shortened V by 8 bases and J by 3 bases, and 13 bases separated the two germline ends. This chain's CDR3 is CASQAGSHYGYTF. The CDR3 coding sequence is TGTGCCAGCCAGGCAGGAAGCCACTATGGCTACACCTTC.

This chain uses TRBV6-6 with TRBJ1-2, with 11 bases identical to TRBD1. The CDR3 sequence is 13 residues long. The junction had 4 bases not matched to a gene; V was cut back by 4 bases and J by 9 bases. Germline CDR1 and CDR2: MNHNY and SVGAGI (reference sequence). The CDR3 region has the DNA TGTGCCAGCAGTTTGGGACAGGGGGTAAGCTACACCTTC. It yields the protein CASSLGQGVSYTF.

This clone has a single count. V usage is TRBV28 and J usage is TRBJ2-7; D perhaps matches TRBD2 (7 bases). The CDR3 spans 13 residues. Germline-derived CDR1 and CDR2 are MDHEN and SYDVKM. V lost 6 bases and J 5 bases, leaving 14 bases between the germline ends. The CDR3 sequence: CASSLQGGDEQYV. The CDR3 DNA follows: TGTGCCAGCAGCCTACAGGGAGGGGACGAGCAGTACGTC.

The genes are TRBV19 and TRBJ1-2, with 12 bases identical to TRBD1. Germline loops: CDR1 LNHDA, CDR2 SQIVND (reference sequence). The CDR3 has 15 amino acids. V dropped 7 bases and J dropped 6; count of bases not matched to a gene: 9. CDR3 in amino acids: CASTIPGTGGHGYTF. The CDR3 DNA reads TGTGCCAGTACCATCCCCGGGACAGGGGGCCATGGCTACACCTTC.